Below, 21 T cell receptor beta chains from the same sample are listed, as sequenced in a study of blood T cell repertoires in COVID-19. Method: immunoSEQ multiplex PCR; TCRdb's copy keeps in-frame clones and lacks some. The data show 350,000 to 450,000 clones, 70% to 90% seen once. Specimen: peripheral blood. The receptors here all came from a woman aged 60-75 years with COVID-19, enrolled during active disease.

V is TRBV9 and J is TRBJ2-1; TRBD2 matches 9 bases. The CDR3 sequence is 17 residues long. With 4 bases clipped from V and 4 bases from J, the junction kept 12 bases outside the gene matches. CDR1 is SGDLS, CDR2 YYNGEE, per germline. CDR3 in amino acids: CASSHLGAGGLYNEQFF. The CDR3 bases are TGTGCCAGCAGCCACCTAGGAGCGGGGGGATTGTACAATGAGCAGTTCTTC. The whole variable domain, filled in from reference TRBV9 and TRBJ2-1, reads DSGVTQTPKHLITATGQRVTLRCSPRSGDLSVYWYQQSLDQGLQFLIQYYNGEERAKGNILERFSAQQFPDLHSELNLSSLELGDSALYFCASSHLGAGGLYNEQFFGPGTRLTVL.

The rearrangement joins TRBV5-4 to TRBJ1-1; 7 bases are shared with TRBD1. The CDR3 is made up of 17 amino acids. The trim removed 5 bases at V and 1 base at J, leaving 14 bases unmatched. Germline loops: CDR1 SGHNT, CDR2 YYREEE (reference sequence). Here the CDR3 DNA reads TGTGCCAGCAGTACACAGGGGTACATCCTGACGAACACTGAAGCTTTCTTT. Protein sequence: CASSTQGYILTNTEAFF.

This clone occurred a few times. V and J are TRBV15 and TRBJ1-1; D not resolved. This CDR3 comprises 14 residues. Germline assignment: CDR1 LNHNV and CDR2 YYDKDF (reference sequence). Trimming cost V 0 bases and J 5 bases, with 10 bases left between them. The CDR3 region has the DNA TGTGCCACCAGCAGAGATCGTCTGGAGACTGAAGCTTTCTTT. Translating it yields CATSRDRLETEAFF.

The rearrangement joins TRBV18 to TRBJ2-2; unclear D gene. This CDR3 has 16 residues. From germline, CDR1 is KGHSH and CDR2 LQKENI. The germline V and J ends were trimmed by 3 bases and 0 bases, with 11 bases remaining between them. The DNA of the CDR3 is TGTGCCAGCTCACCCCTGGGCCCGGCGAACACCGGGGAGCTGTTTTTT. Its protein product is CASSPLGPANTGELFF.

This chain joins TRBV15 and TRBJ1-2; D possibly corresponds to TRBD1 (5 bases). CDR1 and CDR2 (germline): LNHNV, YYDKDF (reference sequence). Trimming removed 3 bases from V and 8 bases from J, with 16 bases in between. The CDR3 consists of 14 residues. CDR3 sequence reads: CATSSAGPRTGYTF. CDR3 sequence (DNA): TGTGCCACCAGCAGCGCGGGACCCCGGACGGGCTACACCTTC.

In its sample, this clone was seen once. V gene TRBV7-8 combines with J gene TRBJ2-7; 12 bases match TRBD1. Trimming at V came to 5 bases and at J to 6 bases, leaving 11 bases not matched to a gene. The CDR3 loop spans 16 amino acids. Germline V gene sequence: CDR1 SGHVS, CDR2 FQNEAQ. CDR3 bases: TGTGCCAGCAGCCTAATGCAGGGACAGGGGGCTATCGAGCAGTACTTC. It encodes CASSLMQGQGAIEQYF.

The rearrangement joins TRBV4-1 to TRBJ1-6; 8 bases fit TRBD1. In germline, CDR1 is MGHRA, CDR2 YSYEKL. V trimming: 7 bases; J trimming: 10 bases; junction bases outside the gene matches: 9. This CDR3 contains 14 residues. CDR3 DNA: TGCGCCAGCACGCTGCAGGGGGCGTCGTCACCCCTCCACTTT. Translation gives CASTLQGASSPLHF.

The V call is TRBV2, the J call TRBJ1-2, with 8 positions matching TRBD1. V lost 5 bases and J lost 8; bases outside the gene matches: 7. The CDR3 runs to 13 residues. Per germline, CDR1 SNHLY and CDR2 FYNNEI. CDR3 residues: CASSRDRTGGYTF. In DNA, the CDR3 is TGTGCCAGCAGTAGGGACAGGACGGGGGGCTACACCTTC.

The chain links TRBV5-6 to TRBJ2-3, with 9 bases matching TRBD1. V lost 2 bases to trimming and J lost 2 bases; unmatched junction nucleotides: 3. Germline assignment: CDR1 SGHDT and CDR2 YYEEEE. The CDR3 consists of 15 residues. The CDR3 DNA sequence: TGTGCCAGCAGCTTAGGGACAGGGCTCACAGATACGCAGTATTTT. Amino acids: CASSLGTGLTDTQYF.

This rearrangement joins TRBV11-3 to TRBJ1-2; D perhaps matches TRBD1 (5 bases). Trimming removed 10 bases at V and 6 bases at J, with 24 bases between. Germline V lookup: CDR1 SGHNT, CDR2 YENEEA. This CDR3 spans 15 amino acids. DNA for the CDR3: TGTGCCAAACCTGGGGCCCGCCACCTCGAGGATGGCTACACCTTC. Translating gives CAKPGARHLEDGYTF.

This clone has just one count. The J gene is TRBJ1-2, the V gene TRBV7-3; 9 positions agree with TRBD1. This CDR3 region has 15 residues. The ends lost 5 bases at V and 3 bases at J; junction bases unmatched: 7. Germline-derived CDR1 and CDR2 are SGHTA and FQGTGA. CDR3 nucleotides: TGTGCCAGCAGCCCTCGGACAGGGGCCCACTATGGCTACACCTTC. Residues: CASSPRTGAHYGYTF.

This chain connects TRBV30 to TRBJ1-1; no definite D call. Germline CDR1 reads GTSNPN; CDR2 reads SVGIG (reference sequence). The CDR3 totals 12 residues. The ends were cut back, 3 bases at V and 3 bases at J, with 8 bases in the middle. DNA for the CDR3: TGTGCCTGGAGCTCTCTCCACACTGAAGCTTTCTTT. The encoded protein is CAWSSLHTEAFF.

The CDR3 DNA reads as TGTGCCAGCTCACCACTAGAGAACACTGAAGCTTTCTTT. Its translation is CASSPLENTEAFF. The chain employs TRBV18 and TRBJ1-1, with unresolved D. CDR1 and CDR2 from the germline V gene are KGHSH and LQKENI. Trimming cost V 1 base and J 1 base, with 4 bases left between them. This CDR3 region has 13 residues.

This clone was observed a single time. The chain carries TRBV7-2 and TRBJ2-7; 7 nucleotides match TRBD1. Germline V gene sequence: CDR1 SGHTA, CDR2 FQGNSA. The CDR3 consists of 15 residues. V gave up 1 base and J gave up 5 bases; unmatched junction bases: 8. The CDR3 coding sequence is TGTGCCAGCAGCTTAGATTGGGTCAGGGGGAACGAGCAGTACTTC. This gives the protein CASSLDWVRGNEQYF.

The chain couples TRBV3-1 (or the pseudogene TRBV3-2) to TRBJ2-2; no reliable D call. The CDR3 is made up of 13 amino acids. Germline values: CDR1 LGHDT, CDR2 YNNKEL (reference sequence). V shed 3 bases and J shed 7 bases, with 9 bases lying between them. The CDR3 nucleotides read TGTGCCAGCAGCCAGCAGAAGATCGGGGAGCTGTTTTTT. Its protein product is CASSQQKIGELFF.

The rearrangement uses TRBV15 and TRBJ2-2; maybe TRBD1 (5 bases). The CDR3 is 14 residues long. Germline V CDR1 and CDR2: LNHNV, YYDKDF (reference sequence). V was pared by 5 bases and J by 9 bases, with 16 bases between. The CDR3 DNA follows: TGTGCCACCAGCCAACGGACACAGATAAGGGAGCTGTTTTTT. Translated, it gives CATSQRTQIRELFF.

As to this clone: The sample carries other DNA sequences with the same CDR3. The rearrangement uses TRBV7-2 and TRBJ1-2; TRBD1 aligns across 8 bases. Germline-derived CDR1 and CDR2 are SGHTA and FQGNSA. The CDR3 extends over 14 amino acids. V lost 1 base and J lost 4; bases outside the gene matches: 2. Here the CDR3 DNA reads TGTGCCAGCAGCTTAGGACAGGGGAGCTATGGCTACACCTTC. Its protein is CASSLGQGSYGYTF.

V is TRBV21-1 and J is TRBJ1-5; the table's D call, TRBD1, has no DNA check behind it. TRBV21-1 is recorded as a pseudogene. CDR3 length: 16 residues. Here the CDR3 reads CASSKVPDRVNQPQHF. The CDR3 coding sequence is TGTGCCAGCAGCAAAGTCCCGGACAGGGTCAATCAGCCCCAGCATTTT.

V gene TRBV25-1 combines with J gene TRBJ2-2; a possible D gene is TRBD2 (6 bases). V was cut by 8 bases and J by 1 base, with 17 bases left in between. There are 16 residues in the CDR3. CDR1 and CDR2 from the germline V gene are MGHDK and SYGVNS. The CDR3 coding sequence is TGTGCCAGCGGGGGGACGGGACGGATGAACACCGGGGAGCTGTTTTTT. This gives the protein CASGGTGRMNTGELFF.

The chain has TRBV28 and TRBJ1-5; no firm D call. V was pared by 6 bases and J by 1 base, with 13 bases between. Germline values: CDR1 MDHEN, CDR2 SYDVKM. The CDR3 contains 15 residues. CDR3 protein: CASRDLRGSNQPQHF. CDR3 DNA sequence: TGTGCCAGCAGGGACCTCCGAGGGAGCAATCAGCCCCAGCATTTT.

This clone appeared a few times. The J gene is TRBJ2-3, the V gene TRBV5-1, with 13 bases aligning to TRBD2. V dropped 5 bases and J dropped 4; count of bases not matched to a gene: 4. Per germline, CDR1 SGHRS and CDR2 YFSETQ. CDR3 size: 15 residues. DNA for the CDR3: TGCGCCAGCAGTCGTGGGACTAGCGGGGCAGATACGCAGTATTTT. It translates to CASSRGTSGADTQYF.